The clone carrying this T cell receptor (beta chain) was counted a few times. No antigen is known for it. The source of the sample is a study of OX40 agonist ivuxolimab in advanced cancers. Turning to the study itself: While on treatment, patients had intravenous ivuxolimab at 0.01 to 10 mg/kg every 2 weeks.

The CDR3 has 15 amino acids. Trimming shortened V by 6 bases and J by 2 bases, and 14 bases separated the two germline ends. Germline V CDR1 and CDR2: LNHNV, YYDKDF (reference sequence). The study's findings and limits: The study found that CD8+ T cells averaged more expanded clones than CD4+. A proportion of nonresponders additionally exhibited low normalized T-cell clonal expansion.

Produced via immunoSEQ multiplex PCR; TCRdb's table is partial and in-frame only. The data show some 64,000 clones, 80% to 95% seen once. The clonotype was recovered from an adult with an advanced solid tumor such as melanoma, head and neck, liver or kidney cancer. The gene calls are TRBV15 and TRBJ1-5; D is unresolved. The sample in question was CD4+ or CD8+ T cells sorted from blood, obtained in a trial of the OX40 agonist ivuxolimab. The chain's CDR3 is CATSHYISGNQPQHF. The CDR3 DNA is TGTGCCACCAGTCATTACATAAGCGGCAATCAGCCCCAGCATTTT.